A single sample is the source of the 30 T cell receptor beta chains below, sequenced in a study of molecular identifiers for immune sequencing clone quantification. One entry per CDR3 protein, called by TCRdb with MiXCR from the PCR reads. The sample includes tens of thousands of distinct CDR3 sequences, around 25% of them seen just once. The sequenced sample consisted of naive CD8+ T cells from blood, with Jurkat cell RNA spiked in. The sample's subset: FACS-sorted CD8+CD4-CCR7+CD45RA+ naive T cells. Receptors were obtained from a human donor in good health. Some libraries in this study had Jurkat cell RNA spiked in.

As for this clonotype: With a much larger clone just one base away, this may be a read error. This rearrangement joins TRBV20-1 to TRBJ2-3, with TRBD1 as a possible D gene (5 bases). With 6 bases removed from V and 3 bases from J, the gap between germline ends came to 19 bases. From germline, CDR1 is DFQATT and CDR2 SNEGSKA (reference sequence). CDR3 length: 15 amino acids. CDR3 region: CSARVIREGTDTQYF. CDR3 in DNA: TGCAGTGCCCGAGTAATCAGGGAAGGTACAGATACGCAGTATTTT.

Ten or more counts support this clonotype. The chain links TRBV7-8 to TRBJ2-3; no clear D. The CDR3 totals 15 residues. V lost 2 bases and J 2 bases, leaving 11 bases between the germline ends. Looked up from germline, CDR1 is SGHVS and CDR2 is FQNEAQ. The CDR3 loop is CASSLSRPDTDTQYF. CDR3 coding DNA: TGTGCCAGCAGCTTATCCAGGCCGGACACAGATACGCAGTATTTT.

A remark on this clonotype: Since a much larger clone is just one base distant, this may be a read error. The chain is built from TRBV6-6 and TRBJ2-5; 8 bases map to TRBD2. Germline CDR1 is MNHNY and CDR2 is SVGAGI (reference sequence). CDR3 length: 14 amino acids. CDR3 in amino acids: CASSESGGQEPQYF. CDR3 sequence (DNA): TGTGCCAGCAGTGAAAGCGGGGGCCAAGAGCCCCAGTACTTC.

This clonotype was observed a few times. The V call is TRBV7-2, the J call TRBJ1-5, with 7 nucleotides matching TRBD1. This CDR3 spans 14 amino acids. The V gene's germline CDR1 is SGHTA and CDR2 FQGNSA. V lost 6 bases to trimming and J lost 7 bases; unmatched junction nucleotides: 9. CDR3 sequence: CASSSTGAQQPQHF. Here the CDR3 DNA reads TGTGCCAGCAGTTCAACAGGGGCTCAACAGCCCCAGCATTTT. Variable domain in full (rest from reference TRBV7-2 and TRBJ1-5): GAGVSQSPSNKVTEKGKDVELRCDPISGHTALYWYRQSLGQGLEFLIYFQGNSAPDKSGLPSDRFSAERTGGSVSTLTIQRTQQEDSAVYLCASSSTGAQQPQHFGDGTRLSIL.

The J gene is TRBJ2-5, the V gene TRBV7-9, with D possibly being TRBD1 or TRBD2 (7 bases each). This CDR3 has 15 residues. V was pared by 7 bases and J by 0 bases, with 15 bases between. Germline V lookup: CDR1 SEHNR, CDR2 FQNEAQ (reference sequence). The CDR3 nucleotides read TGTGCCAGCAAAGCAGGGGGGGCGGACCAAGAGACCCAGTACTTC. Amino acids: CASKAGGADQETQYF.

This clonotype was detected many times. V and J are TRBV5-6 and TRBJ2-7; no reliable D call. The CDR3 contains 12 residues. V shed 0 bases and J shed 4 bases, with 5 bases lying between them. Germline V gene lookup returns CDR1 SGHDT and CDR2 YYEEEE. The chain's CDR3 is CASSLGTYEQYF. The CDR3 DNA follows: TGTGCCAGCAGCTTGGGAACTTACGAGCAGTACTTC.

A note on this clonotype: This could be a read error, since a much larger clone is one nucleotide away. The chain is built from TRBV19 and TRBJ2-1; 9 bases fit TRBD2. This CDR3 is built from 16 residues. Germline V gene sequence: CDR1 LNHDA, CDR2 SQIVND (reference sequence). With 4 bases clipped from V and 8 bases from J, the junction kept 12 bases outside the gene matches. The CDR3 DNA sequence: TGTGCCAGTAGTAGAGGAGCTAGCGGGGCCGGGGATGAGCAGTTCTTC. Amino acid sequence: CASSRGASGAGDEQFF. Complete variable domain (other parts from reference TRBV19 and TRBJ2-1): DGGITQSPKYLFRKEGQNVTLSCEQNLNHDAMYWYRQDPGQGLRLIYYSQIVNDFQKGDIAEGYSVSREKKESFPLTVTSAQKNPTAFYLCASSRGASGAGDEQFFGPGTRLTVL.

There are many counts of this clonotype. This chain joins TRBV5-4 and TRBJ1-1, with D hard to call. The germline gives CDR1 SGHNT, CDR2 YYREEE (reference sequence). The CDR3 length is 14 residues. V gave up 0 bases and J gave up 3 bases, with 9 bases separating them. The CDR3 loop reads CASSLGFADTEAFF. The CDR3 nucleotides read TGTGCCAGCAGCTTGGGTTTTGCAGACACTGAAGCTTTCTTT. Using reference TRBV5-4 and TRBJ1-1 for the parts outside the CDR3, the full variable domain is ETGVTQSPTHLIKTRGQQVTLRCSSQSGHNTVSWYQQALGQGPQFIFQYYREEENGRGNFPPRFSGLQFPNYSSELNVNALELDDSALYLCASSLGFADTEAFFGQGTRLTVV.

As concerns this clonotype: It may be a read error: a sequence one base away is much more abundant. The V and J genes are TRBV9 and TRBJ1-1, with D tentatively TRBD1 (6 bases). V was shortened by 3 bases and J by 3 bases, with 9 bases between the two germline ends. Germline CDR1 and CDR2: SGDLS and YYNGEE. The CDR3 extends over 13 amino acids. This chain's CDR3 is CASSEWTDTEAFF. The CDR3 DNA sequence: TGTGCCAGCAGCGAATGGACAGACACTGAAGCTTTCTTT.

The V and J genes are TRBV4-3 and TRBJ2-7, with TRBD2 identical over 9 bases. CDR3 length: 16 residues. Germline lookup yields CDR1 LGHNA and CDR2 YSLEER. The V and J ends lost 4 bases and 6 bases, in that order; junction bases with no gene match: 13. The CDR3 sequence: CASSLYRSGSGSEQYF. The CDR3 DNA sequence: TGCGCCAGCAGCCTGTATCGGTCGGGTAGCGGGAGCGAGCAGTACTTC.

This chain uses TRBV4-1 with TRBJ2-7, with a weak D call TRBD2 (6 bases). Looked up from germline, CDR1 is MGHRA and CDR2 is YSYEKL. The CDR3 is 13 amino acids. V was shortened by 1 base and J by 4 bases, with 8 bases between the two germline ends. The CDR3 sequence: CASSQVGRYEQYF. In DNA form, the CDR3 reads TGCGCCAGCAGCCAAGTTGGGAGGTACGAGCAGTACTTC.

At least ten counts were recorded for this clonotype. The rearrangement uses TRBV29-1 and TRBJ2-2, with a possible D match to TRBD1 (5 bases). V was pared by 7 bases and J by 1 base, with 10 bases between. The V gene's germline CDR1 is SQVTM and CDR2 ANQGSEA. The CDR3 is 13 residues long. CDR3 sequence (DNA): TGCAGCGCCACGACAGAGAACACCGGGGAGCTGTTTTTT. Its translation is CSATTENTGELFF.

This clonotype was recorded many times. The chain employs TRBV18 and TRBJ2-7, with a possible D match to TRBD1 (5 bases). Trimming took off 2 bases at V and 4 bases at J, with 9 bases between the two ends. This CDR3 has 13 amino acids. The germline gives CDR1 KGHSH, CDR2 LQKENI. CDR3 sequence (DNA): TGTGCCAGCTCACCAGGCAGGGCGTACGAGCAGTACTTC. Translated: CASSPGRAYEQYF.

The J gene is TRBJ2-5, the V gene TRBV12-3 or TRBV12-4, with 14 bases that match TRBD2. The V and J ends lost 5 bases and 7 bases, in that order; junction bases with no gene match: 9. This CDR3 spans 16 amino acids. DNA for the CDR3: TGTGCCAGCAGTCCGATGACTAGCGGGGGGGCAGGGACCCAGTACTTC. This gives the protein CASSPMTSGGAGTQYF.

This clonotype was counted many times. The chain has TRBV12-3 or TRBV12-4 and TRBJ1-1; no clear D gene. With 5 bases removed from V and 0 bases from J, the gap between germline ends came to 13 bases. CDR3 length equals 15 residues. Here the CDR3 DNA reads TGTGCCAGCAGTCCCGGGCCGGGAATGAACACTGAAGCTTTCTTT. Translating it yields CASSPGPGMNTEAFF.

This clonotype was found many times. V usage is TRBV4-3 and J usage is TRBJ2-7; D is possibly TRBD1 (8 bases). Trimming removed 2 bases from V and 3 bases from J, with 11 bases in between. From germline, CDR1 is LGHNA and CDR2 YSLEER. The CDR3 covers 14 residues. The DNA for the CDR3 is TGCGCCAGCAGCCAATACAGGGGGGGCTACGAGCAGTACTTC. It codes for CASSQYRGGYEQYF.

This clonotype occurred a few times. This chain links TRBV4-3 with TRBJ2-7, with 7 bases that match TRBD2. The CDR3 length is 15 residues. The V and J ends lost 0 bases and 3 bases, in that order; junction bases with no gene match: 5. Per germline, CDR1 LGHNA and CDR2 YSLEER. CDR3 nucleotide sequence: TGCGCCAGCAGCCAAGAATCGGCGGGAGACTACGAGCAGTACTTC. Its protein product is CASSQESAGDYEQYF.

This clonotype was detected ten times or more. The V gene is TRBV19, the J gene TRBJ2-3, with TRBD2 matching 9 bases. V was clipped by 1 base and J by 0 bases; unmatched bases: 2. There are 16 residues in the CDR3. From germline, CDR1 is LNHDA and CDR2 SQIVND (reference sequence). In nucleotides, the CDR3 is TGTGCCAGTAGTATAGCACTAGCGGGTAGCACAGATACGCAGTATTTT. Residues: CASSIALAGSTDTQYF.

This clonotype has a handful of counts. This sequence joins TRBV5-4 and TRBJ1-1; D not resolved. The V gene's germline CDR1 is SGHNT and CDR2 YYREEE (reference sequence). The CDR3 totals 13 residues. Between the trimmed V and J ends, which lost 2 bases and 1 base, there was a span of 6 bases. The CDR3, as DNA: TGTGCCAGCAGCTTTTCGGAGAACACTGAAGCTTTCTTT. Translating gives CASSFSENTEAFF.

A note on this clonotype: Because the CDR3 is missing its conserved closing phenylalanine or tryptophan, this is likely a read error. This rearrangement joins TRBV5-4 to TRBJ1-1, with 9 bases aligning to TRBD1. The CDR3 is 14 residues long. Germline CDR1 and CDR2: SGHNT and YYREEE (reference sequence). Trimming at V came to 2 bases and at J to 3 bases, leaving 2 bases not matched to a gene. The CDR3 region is CASSLGQGHTEAFL. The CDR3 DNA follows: TGTGCCAGCAGCTTAGGACAGGGGCACACTGAAGCTTTCCTT.

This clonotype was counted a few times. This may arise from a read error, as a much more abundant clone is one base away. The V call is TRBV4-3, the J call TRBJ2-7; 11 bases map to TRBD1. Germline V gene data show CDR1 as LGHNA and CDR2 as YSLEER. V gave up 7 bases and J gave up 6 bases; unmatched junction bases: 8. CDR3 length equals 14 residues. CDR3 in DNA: TGCGCCAGCAAAAAGGGACAGGGGGTCCGCGAGCAGTACTTC. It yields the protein CASKKGQGVREQYF.

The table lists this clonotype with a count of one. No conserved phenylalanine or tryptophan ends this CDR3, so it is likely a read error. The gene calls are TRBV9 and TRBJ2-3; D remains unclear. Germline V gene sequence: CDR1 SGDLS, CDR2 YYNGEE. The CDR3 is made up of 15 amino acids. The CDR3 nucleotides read TGTGCGAGCAGCCTCCCCGGAGTTAGCACAGATACGCAGTATGTT. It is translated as CASSLPGVSTDTQYV.

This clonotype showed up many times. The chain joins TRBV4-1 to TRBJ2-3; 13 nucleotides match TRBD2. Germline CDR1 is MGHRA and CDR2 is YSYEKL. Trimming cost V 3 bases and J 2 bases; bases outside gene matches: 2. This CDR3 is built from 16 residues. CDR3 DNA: TGCGCCAGCAGCCAGGGACTAGCGGGGAACACAGATACGCAGTATTTT. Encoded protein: CASSQGLAGNTDTQYF.

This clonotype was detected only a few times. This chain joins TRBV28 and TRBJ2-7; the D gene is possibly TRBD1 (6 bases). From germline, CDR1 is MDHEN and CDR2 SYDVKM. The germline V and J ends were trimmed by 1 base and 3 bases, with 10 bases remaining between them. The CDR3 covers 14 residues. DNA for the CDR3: TGTGCCAGCAGTTTATATGAGGGGGACTACGAGCAGTACTTC. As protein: CASSLYEGDYEQYF.

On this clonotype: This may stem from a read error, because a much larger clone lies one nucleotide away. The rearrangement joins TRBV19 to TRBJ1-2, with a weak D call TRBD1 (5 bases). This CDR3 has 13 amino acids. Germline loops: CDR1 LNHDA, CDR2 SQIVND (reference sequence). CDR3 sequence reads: CASSPSGHYGYAF. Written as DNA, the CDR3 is TGTGCCAGTAGTCCATCCGGACACTATGGCTACGCCTTC.

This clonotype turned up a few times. DNA for the CDR3: TGTGCCAGTGAAGACCAAAATCGTCCCACCGGGGAGCTGTTTTTT. This gives the protein CASEDQNRPTGELFF. J is TRBJ2-2 and V is TRBV19; no definite D call. Trimming took off 8 bases at V and 4 bases at J, with 17 bases between the two ends. Germline V CDR1 and CDR2: LNHDA, SQIVND (reference sequence). This CDR3 region has 15 residues.

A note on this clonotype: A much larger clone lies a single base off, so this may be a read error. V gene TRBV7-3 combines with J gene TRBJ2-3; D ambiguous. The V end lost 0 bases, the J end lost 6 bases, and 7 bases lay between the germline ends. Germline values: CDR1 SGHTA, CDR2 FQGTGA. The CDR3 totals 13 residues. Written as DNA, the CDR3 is TGTGCCAGCAGCTTAACCGGCGCCGATACGCAGTATTTT. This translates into CASSLTGADTQYF.

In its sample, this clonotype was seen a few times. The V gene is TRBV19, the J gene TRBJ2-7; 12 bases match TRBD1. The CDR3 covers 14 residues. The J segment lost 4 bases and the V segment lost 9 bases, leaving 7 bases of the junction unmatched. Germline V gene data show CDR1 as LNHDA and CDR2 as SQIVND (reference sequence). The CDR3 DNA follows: TGTGCCAGCACAAAGGGACAGGGGGCGTACGAGCAGTACTTC. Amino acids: CASTKGQGAYEQYF.

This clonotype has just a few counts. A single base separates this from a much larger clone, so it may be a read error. CDR3 sequence: CASSVGTAPAYEQYF. CDR3 DNA sequence: TGTGCCAGCAGTGTCGGGACCGCTCCCGCCTACGAGCAGTACTTC. The chain recombines TRBV28 with TRBJ2-7; D is tentatively TRBD1 or TRBD2 (5 bases each). Germline CDR1 MDHEN, CDR2 SYDVKM. The CDR3 covers 15 residues. The germline V and J ends were trimmed by 5 bases and 2 bases, with 16 bases remaining between them.

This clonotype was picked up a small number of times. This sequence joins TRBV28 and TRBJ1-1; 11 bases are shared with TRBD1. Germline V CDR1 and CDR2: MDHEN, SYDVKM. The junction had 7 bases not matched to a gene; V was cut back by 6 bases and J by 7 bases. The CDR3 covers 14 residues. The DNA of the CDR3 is TGTGCCAGCAGCCCAGGACAGGGGGCGCATGAAGCTTTCTTT. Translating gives CASSPGQGAHEAFF.